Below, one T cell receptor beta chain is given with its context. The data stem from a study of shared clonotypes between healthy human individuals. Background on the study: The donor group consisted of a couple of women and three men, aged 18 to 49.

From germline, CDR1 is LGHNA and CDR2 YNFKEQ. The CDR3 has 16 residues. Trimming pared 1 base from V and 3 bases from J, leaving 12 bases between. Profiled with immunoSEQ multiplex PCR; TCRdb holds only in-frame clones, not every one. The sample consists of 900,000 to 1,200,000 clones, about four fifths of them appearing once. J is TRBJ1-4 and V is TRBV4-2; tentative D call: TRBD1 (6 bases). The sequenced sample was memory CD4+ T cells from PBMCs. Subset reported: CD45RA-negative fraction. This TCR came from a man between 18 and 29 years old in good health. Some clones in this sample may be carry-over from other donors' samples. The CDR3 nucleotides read TGTGCCAGCAGCCAAGTGGGGGGGCGATCTAATGAAAAACTGTTTTTT. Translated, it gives CASSQVGGRSNEKLFF.